This TCR beta chain came from a study of T cells in localized non-small cell lung cancer. Libraries were prepared by immunoSEQ multiplex PCR; TCRdb keeps only in-frame clonotypes and omits some of them. The sample has over 20,000 clones; more than 85% are singletons. Points from the study as a whole: In adjacent lung appeared a median 57 of the top 100 tumor clones. Tumor trailed uninvolved adjacent lung in T cell clonality, which peaked there. Sequencing, confined to only one tumor region, leaves heterogeneity possible.

Notes on this clone: What it recognizes is unknown.

The CDR3 length is 16 residues. V dropped 6 bases and J dropped 0; count of bases not matched to a gene: 6. Germline V gives CDR1 MDHEN, CDR2 SYDVKM. The material was peripheral blood, obtained before any cancer treatment. V gene TRBV28 combines with J gene TRBJ2-5; 11 bases match TRBD2. The clonotype was recovered from a man aged 40-75 years with stage III squamous cell lung carcinoma. The CDR3 region is CASSLLAGEYQETQYF. CDR3 sequence (DNA): TGTGCCAGCAGCCTACTAGCGGGAGAGTACCAAGAGACCCAGTACTTC.